One sample yielded the 25 T cell receptor beta chains listed below, sequenced in a study of shared clonotypes between healthy human individuals. Data came from immunoSEQ multiplex PCR; TCRdb stores just in-frame clones and leaves some out. The table includes some 2 million clones, less than 95% detected once. CD8 cells regarded as naive lacked CD45RO, were positively chosen for CCR7, and omitted terminally differentiated effector memory CD45RA+ cells. The sequenced sample consisted of naive CD8+ T cells sorted from blood. These receptors all stem from a man aged 18 to 30 in good health.

As for this clone: The same CDR3 arises from other DNA sequences in this sample as well. This sequence joins TRBV28 and TRBJ2-7; TRBD2 matches 7 bases. The junction had 2 bases not matched to a gene; V was cut back by 6 bases and J by 0 bases. CDR3 length: 13 residues. The V gene's germline CDR1 is MDHEN and CDR2 SYDVKM. CDR3 nucleotide sequence: TGTGCCAGCAGCTCGGGGGGCTCCTACGAGCAGTACTTC. Its translation is CASSSGGSYEQYF.

The chain joins TRBV27 to TRBJ2-1; D not certain. Trimming removed 4 bases from V and 10 bases from J, with 11 bases in between. Germline values: CDR1 MNHEY, CDR2 SMNVEV (reference sequence). The CDR3 spans 12 residues. The CDR3 protein is CASSYSENEQFF. As DNA, the CDR3 is TGTGCCAGCAGTTACTCGGAAAACGAGCAGTTCTTC.

The V gene is TRBV9, the J gene TRBJ1-2; a weak D match, TRBD1 (6 bases). Trimming stripped 0 bases from V and 5 bases from J, with 11 bases between. The germline CDR1 and CDR2 sequences are SGDLS and YYNGEE. This CDR3 is built from 14 residues. The CDR3 DNA sequence: TGTGCCAGCAGCGTAGAGGACAGTGATTATGGCTACACCTTC. This codes for CASSVEDSDYGYTF.

Worth noting for this clone: The same CDR3 also results from other DNA sequences found in this sample. V and J are TRBV27 and TRBJ2-7, with 10 bases aligning to TRBD1. The CDR3 sequence is 15 residues long. CDR1 and CDR2 from the germline V gene are MNHEY and SMNVEV (reference sequence). V gave up 5 bases and J gave up 0 bases; unmatched junction bases: 4. CDR3 in DNA: TGTGCCAGCAGTCCTGGGACAGGGGTCTCCTACGAGCAGTACTTC. Translating it yields CASSPGTGVSYEQYF.

The genes are TRBV9 and TRBJ1-1; D ambiguous. The CDR3 runs 13 residues. V lost 4 bases and J lost 6, with 13 bases in between. Germline V gene sequence: CDR1 SGDLS, CDR2 YYNGEE. The CDR3, as DNA: TGTGCCAGCAGCAAGGACGCGAATCCTGAAGCTTTCTTT. It yields the protein CASSKDANPEAFF.

This chain uses TRBV2 with TRBJ2-7; D possibly corresponds to TRBD1 (6 bases). CDR1 SNHLY and CDR2 FYNNEI come from the germline V gene. The V end lost 10 bases, the J end lost 1 base, and 8 bases lay between the germline ends. This CDR3 comprises 11 residues. The DNA of the CDR3 is TGTGCCACCAGGGGTTCCTACGAGCAGTACTTC. This sequence encodes CATRGSYEQYF.

This rearrangement joins TRBV6-1 to TRBJ2-7, with D possibly called TRBD1 or TRBD2 (6 bases each). This CDR3 is built from 14 residues. V lost 6 bases and J lost 3, with 15 bases in between. From germline, CDR1 is MNHNS and CDR2 SASEGT. CDR3 sequence reads: CASRLRGVFYEQYF. The CDR3 DNA reads TGTGCCAGCAGGTTGAGGGGGGTGTTCTACGAGCAGTACTTC.

As DNA, the CDR3 is TGTGCCAGCAGTTTTGACAGGGTTAGGGAGCAGTACTTC. Translating gives CASSFDRVREQYF. The chain couples TRBV28 to TRBJ2-7; 7 positions match TRBD1. CDR3 length: 13 amino acids. Losses at the gene ends were 3 bases for V and 7 bases for J; bases not matched to a gene: 6. In germline, CDR1 is MDHEN, CDR2 SYDVKM.

The rearrangement links TRBV4-1 to TRBJ2-7; 7 bases match TRBD2. Germline CDR1 is MGHRA and CDR2 is YSYEKL. This CDR3 is 15 amino acids long. V lost 3 bases, J lost 0 bases, and 5 bases stayed unmatched. The CDR3 coding sequence is TGCGCCAGCAGCCATCTAGCGGACCTCTCCTACGAGCAGTACTTC. It translates to CASSHLADLSYEQYF.

This clone was counted a single time. This chain joins TRBV19 and TRBJ2-7, with TRBD2 matching 8 bases. V lost 3 bases to trimming and J lost 4 bases; unmatched junction nucleotides: 5. The germline V gene encodes CDR1 LNHDA and CDR2 SQIVND (reference sequence). There are 14 residues in the CDR3. CDR3 region: CASSMLAGGYEQYF. Written as DNA, the CDR3 is TGTGCCAGTAGTATGCTAGCGGGCGGGTACGAGCAGTACTTC. Combining the CDR3 with reference TRBV19 and TRBJ2-7 gives the whole variable domain DGGITQSPKYLFRKEGQNVTLSCEQNLNHDAMYWYRQDPGQGLRLIYYSQIVNDFQKGDIAEGYSVSREKKESFPLTVTSAQKNPTAFYLCASSMLAGGYEQYFGPGTRLTVT.

The chain uses TRBV7-8 and TRBJ1-1; 9 bases are shared with TRBD1. This CDR3 is built from 14 residues. Germline V gene data show CDR1 as SGHVS and CDR2 as FQNEAQ. The ends lost 5 bases at V and 4 bases at J; junction bases unmatched: 5. The CDR3 nucleotides are TGTGCCAGCAGCGCGACAGGGGGGATCACTGAAGCTTTCTTT. Amino acids: CASSATGGITEAFF. Supplemented by reference TRBV7-8 and TRBJ1-1, the full variable domain reads GAGVSQSPRYKVAKRGQDVALRCDPISGHVSLFWYQQALGQGPEFLTYFQNEAQLDKSGLPSDRFFAERPEGSVSTLKIQRTQQEDSAVYLCASSATGGITEAFFGQGTRLTVV.

Worth noting for this clone: Other DNA sequences in the same sample also yield this CDR3. The chain uses TRBV4-1 and TRBJ1-1; D perhaps matches TRBD1 (5 bases). CDR1 is MGHRA and CDR2 is YSYEKL in the germline V gene. This CDR3 is built from 13 residues. Trimming took 3 bases from V and 2 from J, leaving 7 bases between them. CDR3 in amino acids: CASSQGRNTEAFF. The CDR3 DNA reads TGCGCCAGCAGCCAGGGACGAAACACTGAAGCTTTCTTT.

The genes are TRBV28 and TRBJ2-1, with TRBD1 matching 9 bases. J lost 7 bases, V lost 5 bases, and 3 bases had no gene match. Germline V gene sequence: CDR1 MDHEN, CDR2 SYDVKM. This CDR3 contains 13 residues. This CDR3 reads CASSRTGENEQFF. The CDR3 DNA reads as TGTGCCAGCAGTCGGACAGGGGAAAATGAGCAGTTCTTC.

Of note for this clone: The germline gene is not matched at one end of the junction; a read error may be the cause. The gene calls are TRBV7-7 and TRBJ2-5; 11 bases match TRBD1. This CDR3 has 13 residues. Germline CDR1 reads SSHAT; CDR2 reads FNYEAQ (reference sequence). Here the CDR3 reads CASRGQGEETQYF. CDR3 coding DNA: TGTGCTAGCAGGGGACAGGGGGAAGAGACCCAGTACTTC.

V usage is TRBV6-5 and J usage is TRBJ2-1; 8 nucleotides align to TRBD1. Losses at the gene ends were 0 bases for V and 7 bases for J; bases not matched to a gene: 8. Per germline, CDR1 MNHEY and CDR2 SVGAGI. This CDR3 region has 16 residues. This CDR3 reads CASSYSTGEAWNEQFF. CDR3 bases: TGTGCCAGCAGTTACTCGACAGGGGAGGCTTGGAATGAGCAGTTCTTC.

The chain employs TRBV7-8 and TRBJ1-3; no definite D call. Per germline, CDR1 SGHVS and CDR2 FQNEAQ. This CDR3 is built from 18 residues. The V and J ends lost 1 base and 5 bases respectively, with 21 bases between them. The CDR3: CASSLELPHLSYRNTIYF. For the CDR3, the DNA is TGTGCCAGCAGCTTAGAATTACCTCACCTCTCTTACCGAAACACCATATATTTT. Looking up the rest from reference TRBV7-8 and TRBJ1-3 gives the full variable domain: GAGVSQSPRYKVAKRGQDVALRCDPISGHVSLFWYQQALGQGPEFLTYFQNEAQLDKSGLPSDRFFAERPEGSVSTLKIQRTQQEDSAVYLCASSLELPHLSYRNTIYFGEGSWLTVV.

The chain combines TRBV6-5 with TRBJ1-5; maybe TRBD1 (5 bases). Germline CDR1 and CDR2: MNHEY and SVGAGI. The CDR3 extends over 13 amino acids. V lost 5 bases to trimming and J lost 3 bases, with 8 bases between them. CDR3 sequence reads: CASSDRPNQPQHF. The CDR3 DNA follows: TGTGCCAGCAGTGACAGACCCAATCAGCCCCAGCATTTT.

Points on this clone: The same CDR3 can be traced to other DNA sequences in this sample. The chain joins TRBV30 to TRBJ2-7; D is uncertain. Per germline, CDR1 GTSNPN and CDR2 SVGIG (reference sequence). This CDR3 contains 11 residues. Between the trimmed V and J ends, which lost 0 bases and 6 bases, there was a span of 6 bases. The DNA for the CDR3 is TGTGCCTGGAGTGTATCGTCCGAGCAGTACTTC. The encoded protein is CAWSVSSEQYF.

The chain combines TRBV9 with TRBJ2-3; D may be TRBD1 (6 bases). CDR1 and CDR2 (germline): SGDLS, YYNGEE. V dropped 4 bases and J dropped 0 bases, with 12 bases sitting between them. There are 15 residues in the CDR3. DNA of the CDR3: TGTGCCAGCAGCCCTTGGCAGGGGAGCACAGATACGCAGTATTTT. The encoded protein is CASSPWQGSTDTQYF.

The chain joins TRBV2 to TRBJ1-4, with a tentative D call TRBD1 (5 bases). V was cut by 3 bases and J by 3 bases, with 14 bases left in between. The germline CDR1 and CDR2 sequences are SNHLY and FYNNEI. The CDR3 consists of 16 residues. The CDR3 loop is CASSDSPVGANEKLFF. The CDR3 DNA follows: TGTGCCAGCAGTGATAGCCCGGTGGGGGCTAATGAAAAACTGTTTTTT.

CDR3: CASSQEWDLGEKLFF. CDR3 coding DNA: TGCGCCAGCAGCCAAGAATGGGATCTGGGTGAAAAACTGTTTTTT. The chain recombines TRBV4-1 with TRBJ1-4; D unclear. Per germline, CDR1 MGHRA and CDR2 YSYEKL. V lost 0 bases to trimming and J lost 7 bases, with 12 bases between them. The CDR3 is 15 amino acids.

The chain recombines TRBV27 with TRBJ1-1; D possibly corresponds to TRBD1 (5 bases). The germline V gene encodes CDR1 MNHEY and CDR2 SMNVEV (reference sequence). There are 16 residues in the CDR3. The V end lost 6 bases, the J end lost 4 bases, and 21 bases lay between the germline ends. The DNA of the CDR3 is TGTGCCAGCAGCCGCCTTAAACGGGGGGGGATCACTGAAGCTTTCTTT. It specifies CASSRLKRGGITEAFF.

A remark on this clone: In the same sample, other DNA sequences code for this CDR3. The chain links TRBV7-3 to TRBJ2-5, with unresolved D. This CDR3 is 13 amino acids long. Germline values: CDR1 SGHTA, CDR2 FQGTGA. The V end lost 1 base, the J end lost 1 base, and 4 bases lay between the germline ends. CDR3 DNA sequence: TGTGCCAGCAGCTTAAACAGCCAAGAGACCCAGTACTTC. Translated, it gives CASSLNSQETQYF.

The rearrangement uses TRBV11-2 and TRBJ1-4; possibly TRBD1 for D (6 bases). CDR1 and CDR2 from the germline V gene are SGHAT and FQNNGV. The CDR3 has 18 amino acids. V lost 0 bases to trimming and J lost 0 bases, with 14 bases between them. As DNA, the CDR3 is TGTGCCAGCAGCTTAGATCCGGGACATCTCTCAACTAATGAAAAACTGTTTTTT. It codes for CASSLDPGHLSTNEKLFF.

As concerns this clone: Other nucleotide sequences in the sample specify the same CDR3. This chain connects TRBV7-9 to TRBJ2-7, with a possible D match to TRBD1 (6 bases). The length of the CDR3 is 12 residues. V shed 4 bases and J shed 6 bases, with 10 bases lying between them. The germline V gene encodes CDR1 SEHNR and CDR2 FQNEAQ (reference sequence). This CDR3 reads CASSSEGGEQYF. DNA for the CDR3: TGTGCCAGCAGCTCCGAAGGGGGCGAGCAGTACTTC. Supplemented by reference TRBV7-9 and TRBJ2-7, the full variable domain reads DTGVSQNPRHKITKRGQNVTFRCDPISEHNRLYWYRQTLGQGPEFLTYFQNEAQLEKSRLLSDRFSAERPKGSFSTLEIQRTEQGDSAMYLCASSSEGGEQYFGPGTRLTVT.